The sequence of this TCR beta chain was determined in a study of blood T cell repertoires in COVID-19 (dated by TCRdb to between 2020 and 2021). Looking at the study overall: Collaborator samples came from the United States, Italy and Spain and covered acute and convalescent phases of COVID-19. Sample metadata almost always included a de-identified subject ID, COVID-19 status, age in years and sex. Where available, HLA class I and class II types were taken from metadata supplied by the sample provider and were not determined by assay-based typing. The repertoires were made available in a free public database intended to serve as a resource for research on the immune response to SARS-CoV-2. The material from the prospective study consisted of cDNA or gDNA derived from T cells, B-cell-depleted T cells, or PBMCs. The dataset comprised deeply sampled blood TCRbeta repertoires from subjects exposed to, actively infected with, or recovered from COVID-19. The samples were drawn from the first 160 participants of the ongoing ImmuneRACE study and from 1,254 subjects provided by 6 global collaborators. Here is what the overall study found, with its caveats: How much clinical and demographic metadata was included differed by source and by participant, and the metadata was provided uncurated.

This clone was seen just once. Its antigen is not yet known. Base qualities are not provided; no much larger clone lies one nucleotide away. The immunoSEQ Assay, a bias-controlled multiplex PCR, was used to amplify TCRbeta CDR3 regions from genomic DNA. In the original analysis: Within the assay, amplification of reference gene primers was used to estimate how many nucleated cells each sample contained. Sequence reads were collapsed and filtered to measure the absolute abundance of every unique TCRbeta CDR3 rearrangement. Productive Simpson clonality was computed per sample as the square root of Simpson's diversity index over productive rearrangements. TCRdb provides this immuneACCESS table in a form limited to in-frame rearrangements. Some clones are lacking; in checked studies, under half of them reflect an unresolved V gene, and why the rest are absent is not known. The DNA gave D and trimming, while V, J and clone size come from that table. The table for this sample lists some 53,000 clones; around 90% of them were counted only once. Clones ranked in the top ten supply 2.5% to 3.5% of the sample.

Whole blood was collected in K2EDTA tubes by collaborating institutions according to the institutions' own protocols. Collaborator samples were shipped for TCRbeta analysis as frozen whole blood, isolated PBMCs, or DNA extracted from either sample type. For this chain, trimming is 7 bases at the V end and 5 bases at the J end, and the number of junction bases without a gene match is 9. CDR1 and CDR2 were assigned from the germline V gene as MNHEY and SVGAGI. There are 14 amino acids in the CDR3, from cysteine to phenylalanine inclusive. Just CDR3 DNA is preserved here, 42 bases in frame from base 1.

The receptor comes from a human donor in a cohort sampled during active COVID-19. The sample consisted of peripheral blood. The chain joins TRBV6-5 to TRBJ1-1; 8 central nucleotides agree with TRBD1. The nucleotide sequence is TGTGCCAGCATTCCCCAGGGGGCGAATACTGAAGCTTTCTTT. Its product reads: CASIPQGANTEAFF.